The sequence of this T cell receptor (beta chain) was determined in a study of cytomegalovirus exposure and HLA in healthy donors. Study as a whole: About 180 million T cells yielded roughly 120 million unique TCR beta sequences in earlier analysis. General study findings and limits: In a later analysis, an Asian-associated ancestry cluster reportedly showed fewer N-insertions than the approximately 670-donor mean. In a later analysis, the majority of CMV-associated beta chains seemingly showed HLA restriction. A classifier reportedly called cytomegalovirus status with high sensitivity and specificity.

A remark on this clone: What it recognizes is unknown.

This PCR relied on a set of 60 Vbeta primers and 13 Jbeta primers. Clones were read by immunoSEQ multiplex PCR, and TCRdb kept only the in-frame ones, dropping some. The sample holds 150,000 or so clones, 60% to 80% seen once. Trimming pared 1 base from V and 3 bases from J, leaving 7 bases between. This CDR3 spans 13 amino acids. Looked up from germline, CDR1 is SGHAT and CDR2 is FQNNGV. This sequence originates from a male donor in good health and CMV-seronegative. Sequenced input: PBMCs. The J gene is TRBJ2-7, the V gene TRBV11-2; D unresolved. This CDR3 reads CASSLVVSYEQYF. In nucleotides, the CDR3 is TGTGCCAGCAGCTTAGTTGTCAGCTACGAGCAGTACTTC.